This is a list of T cell receptor beta chains from one sample in a study of blood T cell repertoires in COVID-19. Using immunoSEQ multiplex PCR, the repertoire was profiled, and TCRdb retains in-frame clones only, with some absent. The sample has under 250,000 clones; 85% are singletons. What was sequenced was peripheral blood. The receptors derive from a man aged 50-59 years who had recovered from COVID-19. CDR3s include the opening cysteine and the closing phenylalanine or tryptophan. The D gene is left open where the match is weak. Not all rows give a size; the values are once, few, many and, for expanded clones, a class.

clone_size,v_call,d_call,j_call,cdr3_aa,cdr3_nt
.,TRBV2,.,TRBJ2-1,CASRGPYNEQFF,TGTGCCAGCAGGGGCCCTTACAATGAGCAGTTCTTC
.,TRBV4-1,.,TRBJ1-2,CASSQAFGQTHYGYTF,TGCGCCAGCAGCCAAGCTTTCGGACAGACCCACTATGGCTACACCTTC
.,TRBV3-1/TRBV3-2,.,TRBJ1-1,CASSLRGGYLGAFF,TGTGCCAGCAGCCTTAGGGGAGGGTACTTAGGAGCTTTCTTT
.,TRBV18,.,TRBJ2-4,CASSPQGRGAKNIQYF,TGTGCCAGCTCACCGCAGGGGCGAGGGGCCAAAAACATTCAGTACTTC
.,TRBV19,.,TRBJ1-1,CASSSVNTEAFF,TGTGCCAGTAGTTCAGTGAACACTGAAGCTTTCTTT
.,TRBV7-2,TRBD1,TRBJ1-6,CASSLKYRGSSYNSPLHF,TGTGCCAGCAGCCTAAAATACAGGGGTAGCTCCTATAATTCACCCCTCCACTTT
.,TRBV5-6,.,TRBJ2-1,CASSLRGSSYNEQFF,TGTGCCAGCAGCTTGAGAGGAAGCTCCTACAATGAGCAGTTCTTC
once,TRBV19,.,TRBJ2-2,CASRRSASTSLGGELFF,TGTGCCAGTAGACGATCAGCCTCAACTAGCTTGGGCGGGGAGCTGTTTTTT
few,TRBV24-1,.,TRBJ2-2,CATSAGANTGELFF,TGTGCCACCAGTGCTGGAGCGAACACCGGGGAGCTGTTTTTT
.,TRBV11-2,TRBD1,TRBJ2-5,CASSHRGVETQYF,TGTGCCAGCAGCCACAGGGGAGTGGAGACCCAGTACTTC
.,TRBV5-1,.,TRBJ2-7,CASSLAGGEQYF,TGCGCCAGCAGCTTGGCCGGAGGGGAGCAGTACTTC
.,TRBV12-3/TRBV12-4,.,TRBJ2-2,CASSLVSGELFF,TGTGCCAGCAGTTTAGTATCCGGGGAGCTGTTTTTT
.,TRBV5-1,.,TRBJ2-7,CASSLSQGLEQYF,TGCGCCAGCAGCTTGAGTCAGGGGCTCGAGCAGTACTTC
.,TRBV12-3/TRBV12-4,.,TRBJ2-7,CASSLSITYEQYF,TGTGCCAGCAGTTTGAGCATTACCTACGAGCAGTACTTC
.,TRBV3-1/TRBV3-2,.,TRBJ2-2,CASTRTGELFF,TGTGCCAGCACCCGCACCGGGGAGCTGTTTTTT
.,TRBV2,.,TRBJ2-7,CASSLTYEQYF,TGTGCCAGCAGTTTAACCTACGAGCAGTACTTC
.,TRBV2,TRBD1,TRBJ2-1,CASTLLGQGDDNEQFF,TGTGCCAGCACCCTGCTAGGACAGGGGGACGACAATGAGCAGTTCTTC
.,TRBV19,TRBD1,TRBJ1-5,CASSPGQGGQPQHF,TGTGCCAGTAGCCCGGGACAGGGCGGCCAGCCCCAGCATTTT
.,TRBV28,.,TRBJ2-7,CASKGDPYEQYF,TGTGCCAGCAAGGGGGACCCCTACGAGCAGTACTTC
.,TRBV7-9,.,TRBJ2-7,CASSNHGQYEQYF,TGTGCCAGCAGCAACCACGGACAGTACGAGCAGTACTTC
.,TRBV5-1,.,TRBJ1-1,CASSLAPTLNTEAFF,TGCGCCAGCAGCTTGGCCCCCACACTGAACACTGAAGCTTTCTTT
.,TRBV9,.,TRBJ1-4,CASSVEGQGGEKLFF,TGTGCCAGCAGCGTAGAGGGCCAGGGAGGTGAAAAACTGTTTTTT
.,TRBV28,.,TRBJ1-2,CASSLLQPTYGYTF,TGTGCCAGCAGTTTACTACAGCCCACCTATGGCTACACCTTC
.,TRBV19,TRBD1,TRBJ1-1,CASGADRRTEAFF,TGTGCCAGTGGCGCGGACAGGAGGACTGAAGCTTTCTTT
once,TRBV6-5,TRBD1,TRBJ2-6,CASSLRGQWANVLTF,TGTGCCAGCAGCCTCAGGGGGCAGTGGGCCAACGTCCTGACTTTC
.,TRBV6-5,.,TRBJ1-3,CASSYYRDGGNTIYF,TGTGCCAGCAGTTACTACAGGGACGGAGGAAACACCATATATTTT
.,TRBV6-6,.,TRBJ1-1,CASSSFQGTEAFF,TGTGCCAGCAGTTCATTTCAGGGGACTGAAGCTTTCTTT
.,TRBV2,.,TRBJ2-5,CASSPQGRVQETQYF,TGTGCCAGCAGCCCCCAGGGCAGGGTCCAAGAGACCCAGTACTTC
.,TRBV2,TRBD2,TRBJ2-5,CASRKVLAGETQYF,TGTGCCAGCAGAAAAGTACTAGCGGGAGAGACCCAGTACTTC
.,TRBV28,.,TRBJ1-1,CASSTRWTEAFF,TGTGCCAGCAGTACCCGGTGGACTGAAGCTTTCTTT
.,TRBV14,.,TRBJ1-1,CASSQSMRFTEAFF,TGTGCCAGCAGCCAAAGTATGAGGTTCACTGAAGCTTTCTTT
.,TRBV10-3,.,TRBJ1-2,CAISDGVANYGYTF,TGTGCCATCAGTGACGGGGTGGCTAACTATGGCTACACCTTC
.,TRBV15,TRBD1,TRBJ1-1,CATSRGTGDWTEAFF,TGTGCCACCAGCAGAGGGACAGGGGATTGGACTGAAGCTTTCTTT
.,TRBV7-6,TRBD2,TRBJ2-3,CASSVGKAGKGADTQYF,TGTGCCAGCAGCGTGGGGAAAGCGGGGAAAGGGGCAGATACGCAGTATTTT
.,TRBV28,TRBD2,TRBJ2-1,CASRGLAGAGQFF,TGTGCCAGCCGGGGACTAGCGGGAGCCGGGCAGTTCTTC
.,TRBV24-1,TRBD2,TRBJ2-1,CATSDPGVSGRSGNEQFF,TGTGCCACCAGTGATCCGGGGGTAAGCGGGAGATCGGGAAATGAGCAGTTCTTC
.,TRBV7-2,TRBD1,TRBJ2-1,CASSPYRGLLLDEQFF,TGTGCCAGCAGCCCTTACAGGGGTCTGCTACTCGATGAGCAGTTCTTC
once,TRBV28,.,TRBJ2-7,CASSLMRAEQYF,TGTGCCAGCAGTTTAATGAGGGCCGAGCAGTACTTC
.,TRBV4-1,TRBD2,TRBJ2-3,CASSQVLAADTQYF,TGCGCCAGCAGCCAAGTCCTAGCGGCAGATACGCAGTATTTT
.,TRBV13,TRBD1,TRBJ2-7,CASSSRRQGFYEQYF,TGTGCCAGCAGCTCCCGCCGACAGGGTTTCTACGAGCAGTACTTC
.,TRBV5-1,TRBD1,TRBJ1-4,CASSLGTGGEEKLFF,TGCGCCAGCAGCTTGGGGACAGGGGGAGAAGAAAAACTGTTTTTT
.,TRBV10-3,.,TRBJ1-2,CAISDIADSRYGYTF,TGTGCCATCAGTGATATTGCAGACAGTCGCTATGGCTACACCTTC
.,TRBV23-1,.,TRBJ2-7,CASSQWTAEFYEQYF,TGCGCCAGCAGTCAATGGACAGCGGAATTCTACGAGCAGTACTTC
once,TRBV2,TRBD2,TRBJ2-1,CASSERLAGGNEQFF,TGTGCCAGCAGTGAAAGGCTAGCGGGGGGGAATGAGCAGTTCTTC
.,TRBV19,.,TRBJ2-3,CASSIARQARTDTQYF,TGTGCCAGTAGTATAGCTCGGCAGGCGCGCACAGATACGCAGTATTTT
.,TRBV5-1,TRBD2,TRBJ2-2,CASSLVAGVNTGELFF,TGCGCCAGCAGCTTGGTCGCGGGAGTTAACACCGGGGAGCTGTTTTTT
.,TRBV7-2,TRBD1,TRBJ2-7,CASSGDRGREQYF,TGTGCCAGCAGCGGGGACAGGGGGCGTGAGCAGTACTTC
.,TRBV27,TRBD1,TRBJ1-2,CASSSRTGEAYGYTF,TGTGCCAGCAGTTCCCGGACAGGGGAGGCCTATGGCTACACCTTC